Shown below are 18 T cell receptor beta chains from a single sample sequenced in a study of blood T cell repertoires in COVID-19 (dated by TCRdb to 2020 to 2022). The library was generated by the immunoSEQ multiplex PCR assay. In its TCRdb copy, this immuneACCESS table keeps in-frame sequences only and misses some clones. Where compared with another copy, unresolved V genes explain less than half of these, and the others have no known cause. The sample table shows under 350,000 clones, and 80% to 90% are seen once. The ten top clones hold about 4.6% of the sample. Sequencing used PBMCs or T cells enriched from blood (not recorded which). Receptor source: a man aged 25 to 40 who had recovered from COVID-19.

The J gene is TRBJ2-2, the V gene TRBV9, with TRBD2 matching 14 bases. CDR1 and CDR2 from the germline V gene are SGDLS and YYNGEE. V was clipped by 0 bases and J by 4 bases; unmatched bases: 5. CDR3 length: 18 amino acids. CDR3 bases: TGTGCCAGCAGCGTAGGACTAGCGGGAGGGCCCAGCACCGGGGAGCTGTTTTTT. It translates to CASSVGLAGGPSTGELFF. Drawing the rest from reference TRBV9 and TRBJ2-2, the complete variable domain is DSGVTQTPKHLITATGQRVTLRCSPRSGDLSVYWYQQSLDQGLQFLIQYYNGEERAKGNILERFSAQQFPDLHSELNLSSLELGDSALYFCASSVGLAGGPSTGELFFGEGSRLTVL.

The chain employs TRBV18 and TRBJ2-3; 7 bases map to TRBD1. CDR1 and CDR2 from the germline V gene are KGHSH and LQKENI. Trimming at V came to 2 bases and at J to 2 bases, leaving 7 bases not matched to a gene. CDR3 length: 16 amino acids. The CDR3 loop reads CASSPKGAYNTDTQYF. Here the CDR3 DNA reads TGTGCCAGCTCACCAAAGGGGGCTTACAACACAGATACGCAGTATTTT.

This sequence joins TRBV3-1 (or the pseudogene TRBV3-2) and TRBJ2-5, with D possibly TRBD2 on 5 matching bases. This CDR3 spans 14 amino acids. Per the germline V gene, CDR1 is LGHDT and CDR2 is YNNKEL (reference sequence). V was cut by 6 bases and J by 5 bases, with 16 bases left in between. The CDR3 loop is CASSLQGGIETQYF. The CDR3 DNA is TGTGCCAGCAGTCTCCAAGGAGGCATCGAGACCCAGTACTTC.

The chain is built from TRBV19 and TRBJ2-1; 9 bases are shared with TRBD1. This CDR3 comprises 16 residues. Germline assignment: CDR1 LNHDA and CDR2 SQIVND (reference sequence). Trimming at V came to 7 bases and at J to 7 bases, leaving 14 bases not matched to a gene. In DNA, the CDR3 is TGTGCCAGTACCCTCATGGGGACAGGGCTTGAGAATGAGCAGTTCTTC. This codes for CASTLMGTGLENEQFF.

This clone has a handful of counts. V gene TRBV7-2 combines with J gene TRBJ2-7; a possible D gene is TRBD1 (5 bases). This CDR3 contains 16 residues. V shed 1 base and J shed 2 bases, with 15 bases lying between them. Germline V lookup: CDR1 SGHTA, CDR2 FQGNSA. CDR3 protein: CASSLERQKKPYEQYF. The CDR3 nucleotides read TGTGCCAGCAGCTTAGAAAGACAGAAGAAACCCTACGAGCAGTACTTC.

The chain joins TRBV12-3 or TRBV12-4 to TRBJ1-1; D remains unclear. The CDR3 runs to 12 residues. V lost 3 bases and J 11 bases, leaving 13 bases between the germline ends. The CDR3 DNA sequence: TGTGCCAGCAGTTTCCTTTCACAGAAGGCTTTCTTT. This codes for CASSFLSQKAFF.

This CDR3 reads CASLLATSSYNEQFF. The CDR3 coding sequence is TGTGCCAGCCTACTAGCGACCAGCTCCTACAATGAGCAGTTCTTC. The rearrangement links TRBV5-6 to TRBJ2-1; 7 bases match TRBD2. The CDR3 runs 15 residues. Germline CDR1 and CDR2: SGHDT and YYEEEE. Trimming removed 7 bases from V and 0 bases from J; junction bases left unmatched: 7.

This rearrangement joins TRBV19 to TRBJ1-1, with a possible D match to TRBD1 (6 bases). V was trimmed by 3 bases and J by 11 bases, leaving 19 bases between them. Germline CDR1 reads LNHDA; CDR2 reads SQIVND (reference sequence). The CDR3 has 14 amino acids. Here the CDR3 reads CASSIGARDNGAFF. The CDR3 region has the DNA TGTGCCAGTAGTATTGGGGCCCGGGACAACGGGGCTTTCTTT.

V is TRBV6-5 and J is TRBJ2-7, with 9 bases fitting TRBD1. After removal of 4 bases from V and 5 bases from J, the junction contained 12 bases not matched to a gene. The CDR3 runs to 16 residues. Germline V gives CDR1 MNHEY, CDR2 SVGAGI. The CDR3 DNA reads as TGTGCCAGCAGTTGGCACCCCGGGACAGGGATCAACGAGCAGTACTTC. It translates to CASSWHPGTGINEQYF.

This clone was picked up a small number of times. The chain has TRBV11-2 and TRBJ2-2; 9 bases align to TRBD1. J gave up 5 bases and V 5 bases, and 15 bases lay outside the gene matches. Germline V CDR1 and CDR2: SGHAT, FQNNGV. This CDR3 spans 18 amino acids. Here the CDR3 DNA reads TGTGCCAGCAGCAATAGAAGGACAGGGGCGAAGAAAACCGGGGAGCTGTTTTTT. Its translation: CASSNRRTGAKKTGELFF.

V gene TRBV5-1 combines with J gene TRBJ1-2, with TRBD1 matching 7 bases. Trimming at V came to 5 bases and at J to 0 bases, leaving 4 bases not matched to a gene. The CDR3 sequence is 14 residues long. Germline V gene sequence: CDR1 SGHRS, CDR2 YFSETQ. Here the CDR3 DNA reads TGCGCCAGCAGTTTTCAGGGGGCTAACTATGGCTACACCTTC. It translates to CASSFQGANYGYTF.

The chain has TRBV28 and TRBJ1-3; D may be TRBD1 (6 bases). CDR1 MDHEN and CDR2 SYDVKM come from the germline V gene. The CDR3 is 17 amino acids. The germline V and J ends were trimmed by 7 bases and 0 bases, with 19 bases remaining between them. For the CDR3, the DNA is TGTGCCAGCAAATATGGGGGGGCCTCCTACTCTGGAAACACCATATATTTT. This encodes CASKYGGASYSGNTIYF.

The genes are TRBV3-1 (or the pseudogene TRBV3-2) and TRBJ2-7, with D maybe TRBD1 (6 bases). This CDR3 comprises 18 residues. The V gene's germline CDR1 is LGHDT and CDR2 YNNKEL (reference sequence). The V end was cut by 1 base, the J end by 0 bases, with 19 bases between. CDR3 bases: TGTGCCAGCAGCCAAGTAGCCGGGACAACCCTAATCTCCTACGAGCAGTACTTC. Amino acids: CASSQVAGTTLISYEQYF.

The genes are TRBV4-1 and TRBJ2-3, with 7 bases aligning to TRBD2. The CDR3 covers 16 residues. Trimming took 3 bases from V and 0 from J; bases not matched to a gene: 6. Germline-derived CDR1 and CDR2 are MGHRA and YSYEKL. The DNA of the CDR3 is TGCGCCAGCAGCCATGGGCGGGAGATCAGCACAGATACGCAGTATTTT. Translating it yields CASSHGREISTDTQYF.

V usage is TRBV30 and J usage is TRBJ2-1, with a possible D match to TRBD2 (6 bases). Germline V lookup: CDR1 GTSNPN, CDR2 SVGIG (reference sequence). The CDR3 extends over 16 amino acids. V was trimmed by 0 bases and J by 1 base, leaving 13 bases between them. CDR3 sequence: CAWSVRGLPSYNEQFF. In DNA form, the CDR3 reads TGTGCCTGGAGTGTACGGGGACTCCCATCCTACAATGAGCAGTTCTTC.

This clone was counted a single time. The rearrangement uses TRBV10-1 and TRBJ1-1; TRBD1 might be the D (5 bases). CDR3 length equals 14 residues. V lost 4 bases and J lost 6, with 15 bases in between. The germline gives CDR1 WNHNN, CDR2 SYGVQD (reference sequence). The CDR3 coding sequence is TGCGCCAGCAGTGGAGACAGATCGATCTCTGAAGCTTTCTTT. This translates into CASSGDRSISEAFF.

Comments on this clone: Other DNA sequences within the sample encode an identical CDR3. This sequence joins TRBV27 and TRBJ1-2; the D gene is possibly TRBD1 (5 bases). CDR1 MNHEY and CDR2 SMNVEV come from the germline V gene (reference sequence). The CDR3 runs to 13 residues. V gave up 3 bases and J gave up 4 bases, with 9 bases separating them. The CDR3 loop is CASSFRGSYGYTF. CDR3 sequence (DNA): TGTGCCAGCAGTTTTAGGGGCTCCTATGGCTACACCTTC.

This chain uses TRBV29-1 with TRBJ1-2, with 8 bases identical to TRBD1. The CDR3 runs to 12 residues. Germline CDR1 is SQVTM and CDR2 is ANQGSEA. J lost 8 bases, V lost 6 bases, and 8 bases had no gene match. CDR3: CSVSDRDGGYTF. CDR3 coding DNA: TGCAGCGTCTCGGACAGGGACGGGGGCTACACCTTC.